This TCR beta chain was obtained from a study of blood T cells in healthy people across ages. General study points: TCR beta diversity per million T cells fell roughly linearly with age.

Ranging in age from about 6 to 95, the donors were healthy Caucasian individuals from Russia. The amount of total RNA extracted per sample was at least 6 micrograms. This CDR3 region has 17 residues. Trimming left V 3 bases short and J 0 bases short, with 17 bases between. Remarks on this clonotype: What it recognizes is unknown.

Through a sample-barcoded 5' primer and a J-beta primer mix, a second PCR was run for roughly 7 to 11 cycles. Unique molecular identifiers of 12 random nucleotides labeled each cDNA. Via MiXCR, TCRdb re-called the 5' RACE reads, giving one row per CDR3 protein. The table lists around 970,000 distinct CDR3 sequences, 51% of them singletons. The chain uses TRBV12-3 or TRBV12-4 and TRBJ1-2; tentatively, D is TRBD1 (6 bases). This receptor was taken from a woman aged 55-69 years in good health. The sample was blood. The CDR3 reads CASSLRQGRQANYGYTF. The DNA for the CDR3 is TGTGCCAGCAGTTTGAGGCAGGGGCGTCAAGCTAACTATGGCTACACCTTC.